This T cell receptor (beta chain) was captured by sequencing in a study of blood T cell repertoires in COVID-19. About the study: Specimens from acute and convalescent COVID-19 originated in the United States, Italy and Spain. PBMCs, B-cell-depleted T cells, or T cells were the source of the cDNA or gDNA that made up the material.

Participants' reported clinical history set cohort assignment. The ends lost 4 bases at V and 2 bases at J; junction bases unmatched: 4. Germline loops: CDR1 SQVTM, CDR2 ANQGSEA. There are 14 residues in the CDR3. Some clones are missing from TCRdb's copy, which holds only in-frame ones; the method was immunoSEQ multiplex PCR. Of some 250,000 clones listed, over 85% were seen once; the top ten hold roughly 4%. This clonotype was obtained from a woman aged 25-40 years with acute COVID-19. Sequencing was performed on PBMCs or T cells enriched from blood (not recorded which). The chain couples TRBV29-1 to TRBJ2-1, with 8 bases that match TRBD1. CDR3: CSVAGDRPYNEQFF. CDR3 nucleotide sequence: TGCAGCGTTGCGGGGGACAGGCCCTACAATGAGCAGTTCTTC.